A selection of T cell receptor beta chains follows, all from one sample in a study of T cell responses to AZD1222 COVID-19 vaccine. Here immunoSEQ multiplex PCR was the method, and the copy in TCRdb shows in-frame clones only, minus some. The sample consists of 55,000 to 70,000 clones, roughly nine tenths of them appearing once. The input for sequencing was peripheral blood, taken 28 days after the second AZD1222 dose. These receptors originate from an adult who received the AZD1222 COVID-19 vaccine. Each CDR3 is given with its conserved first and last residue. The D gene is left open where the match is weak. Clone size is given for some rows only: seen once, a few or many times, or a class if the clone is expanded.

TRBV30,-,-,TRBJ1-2,TGTGCCTGGAGATACCCAGGGGCTAACTATGGCTACACCTTC,CAWRYPGANYGYTF
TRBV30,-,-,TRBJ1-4,TGTGCCTGGAGTCCCGGGTCAACTAATGAAAAACTGTTTTTT,CAWSPGSTNEKLFF
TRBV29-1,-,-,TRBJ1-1,TGCAGCGTTGAGGAAGGACAGCGTTCTGCTGAAGCTTTCTTT,CSVEEGQRSAEAFF
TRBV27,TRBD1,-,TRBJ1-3,TGTGCCAGCTCTCCGTCTACAGGGGGTGGAAACACCATATATTTT,CASSPSTGGGNTIYF
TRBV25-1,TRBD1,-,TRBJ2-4,TGTGCCACCGTTGGACAGGGGAAAAACATTCAGTACTTC,CATVGQGKNIQYF
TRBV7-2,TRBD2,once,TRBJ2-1,TGTGCCAGCAGCTTAGATCTACTAGCGGGAGGTTCGCAGTTCTTC,CASSLDLLAGGSQFF
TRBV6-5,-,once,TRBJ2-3,TGTGCCAGCAGTTCAGGGCTCGTTCCCGTGTATTTT,CASSSGLVPVYF
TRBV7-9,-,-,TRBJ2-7,TGTGCCAGCAGCCTCCCGGTTTTGAGCTCCTACGAGCAGTACTTC,CASSLPVLSSYEQYF
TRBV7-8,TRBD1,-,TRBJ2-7,TGTGCCAGCAGCCGGGACAGAGACTACGAGCAGTACTTC,CASSRDRDYEQYF
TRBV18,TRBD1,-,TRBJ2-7,TGTGCCAGCTCACGGGACAGTACCTACGAGCAGTACTTC,CASSRDSTYEQYF
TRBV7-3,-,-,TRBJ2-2,TGTGCCAGCAGCTTAGACCCCCGTGGGACCGGGGAGCTGTTTTTT,CASSLDPRGTGELFF
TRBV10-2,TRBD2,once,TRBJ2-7,TGCGCCAGCTCGGGGCTAGCGGGCTACGAGCAGTACTTC,CASSGLAGYEQYF
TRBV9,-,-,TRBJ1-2,TGTGCCAGCAGCGTAGGTGAGATCCCGATATGGCACTATGGCTACACCTTC,CASSVGEIPIWHYGYTF
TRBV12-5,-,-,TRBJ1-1,TGTGCTAGTGGTTTGTCACCTAACACTGAAGCTTTCTTT,CASGLSPNTEAFF
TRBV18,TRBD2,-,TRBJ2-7,TGTGCCAGCTCACCAGCGGGGGGCAACGAGCAGTACTTC,CASSPAGGNEQYF
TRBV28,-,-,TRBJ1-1,TGTGCCATCACGCGGGGGAGCACTGAAGCTTTCTTT,CAITRGSTEAFF
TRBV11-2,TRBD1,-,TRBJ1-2,TGTGCCAGCAGCCTCGGACAGGGGGACTATGGCTACACCTTC,CASSLGQGDYGYTF
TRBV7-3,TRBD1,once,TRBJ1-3,TGTGCCAGCAGCCCCGACAGGGGATGGGCGAACACCATATATTTT,CASSPDRGWANTIYF
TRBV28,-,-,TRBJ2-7,TGTGCCAGCAGTTTATATGGGCCGGAATCCTACGAGCAGTACTTC,CASSLYGPESYEQYF
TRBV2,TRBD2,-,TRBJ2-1,TGTGCCAGCAGTGAAGTTTGGCTAGCGGGCGGGTTAGGGGAGCAGTTCTTC,CASSEVWLAGGLGEQFF
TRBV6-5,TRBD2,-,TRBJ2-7,TGTGCCAGCTCCCGGGGGGGATCCTACGAGCAGTACTTC,CASSRGGSYEQYF
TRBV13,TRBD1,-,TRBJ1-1,TGTGCCAGCAGCGGTACCGGACAGGGAAACACTGAAGCTTTCTTT,CASSGTGQGNTEAFF
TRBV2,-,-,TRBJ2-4,TGTGCCAGCGGGGAAGGGGACATCGCCAAAAACATTCAGTACTTC,CASGEGDIAKNIQYF
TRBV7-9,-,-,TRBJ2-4,TGTGCCAGCAGTGAAGGGAATATAGCCAAAAACATTCAGTACTTC,CASSEGNIAKNIQYF
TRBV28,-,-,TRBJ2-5,TGTGCCAGCAGTTTGGCCGAAGGGACCCAGTACTTC,CASSLAEGTQYF
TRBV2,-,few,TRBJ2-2,TGTGCCAGCAGTTCCTTGATTGACACCGGGGAGCTGTTTTTT,CASSSLIDTGELFF
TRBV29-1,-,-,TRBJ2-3,TGCAGCGTTGAATCACGTCTACCGACCACAGATACGCAGTATTTT,CSVESRLPTTDTQYF
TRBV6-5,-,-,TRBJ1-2,TGTGCCAGCAGTTACTCCCGGCACGGTGGCTACACCTTC,CASSYSRHGGYTF
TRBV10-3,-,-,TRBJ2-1,TGTGCCATCAGTGAGGCTGCCGAGAGCAATGAGCAGTTCTTC,CAISEAAESNEQFF
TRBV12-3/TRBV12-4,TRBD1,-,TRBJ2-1,TGTGCCAGCAGCCGGACAGGGGGCAAGGAGCAGTTCTTC,CASSRTGGKEQFF
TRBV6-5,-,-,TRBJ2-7,TGTGCCAGCAGTTACTCGACGCAGAGGTCCTACGAGCAGTACTTC,CASSYSTQRSYEQYF
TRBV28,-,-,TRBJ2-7,TGTGCCAGCAGAAACAGGGACTCCTACGAGCAGTACTTC,CASRNRDSYEQYF
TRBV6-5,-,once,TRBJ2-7,TGTGCCAGCATTCCGACAGGTTCCTACGAGCAGTACTTC,CASIPTGSYEQYF
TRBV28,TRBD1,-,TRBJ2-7,TGTGCCAGCAGCCTTACAGGGGCCAAGGAGCAGTACTTC,CASSLTGAKEQYF
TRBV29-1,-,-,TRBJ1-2,TGCAGCGTCGGGGGAGGTTGGGTCGGAGACTACACCTTC,CSVGGGWVGDYTF
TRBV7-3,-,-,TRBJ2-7,TGTGCCAGCAGCAAGAATTCCTACGAGCAGTACTTC,CASSKNSYEQYF
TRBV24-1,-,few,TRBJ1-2,TGTGCCACCAGAACTATATGGACCTGCTATGGCTACACCTTC,CATRTIWTCYGYTF
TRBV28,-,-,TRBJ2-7,TGTGCCAGCAGTTCGTCGTACTACGAGCAGTACTTC,CASSSSYYEQYF
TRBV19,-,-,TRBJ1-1,TGTGCCAGTAGTATCGGGGGGCGAGGAACTGAAGCTTTCTTT,CASSIGGRGTEAFF
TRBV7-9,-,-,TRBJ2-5,TGTGCCAGCAGTAGCGCCACGGGGCAGTACTTC,CASSSATGQYF
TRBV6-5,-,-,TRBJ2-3,TGTGCCAGCAGTCGCTCTAGCACAGATACGCAGTATTTT,CASSRSSTDTQYF
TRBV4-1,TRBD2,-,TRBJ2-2,TGCGCCAGCAGCCAAGAAAAAGGACTAGCGGTCACCGGGGAGCTGTTTTTT,CASSQEKGLAVTGELFF
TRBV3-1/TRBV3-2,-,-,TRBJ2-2,TGTGCCAGCAGCCCGACACTCAGCACGAACACCGGGGAGCTGTTTTTT,CASSPTLSTNTGELFF